This TCR beta chain was sequenced during a study of shared clonotypes between healthy human individuals. All donors qualified as healthy HIV-negative adults and had experienced no recent acute infections or vaccinations. The protocol was immunoSEQ multiplex PCR, while the TCRdb copy is restricted to in-frame clones and leaves out a portion. The sample carries approximately 1,000,000 clones, approximately 80% recorded once. The sequence came from a young man in good health. Some clones in this sample may be carry-over from other donors' samples. The sequencing sample was made of memory CD4+ T cells from PBMCs. Subset here: CD45RA-negative fraction.

CDR3 residues: CASSLRTGRDEQFF. The CDR3, as DNA: TGTGCCAGCAGTCTCCGGACAGGGCGGGATGAGCAGTTCTTC. J is TRBJ2-1 and V is TRBV28; 8 nucleotides align to TRBD1. Germline assignment: CDR1 MDHEN and CDR2 SYDVKM. V lost 5 bases and J lost 8; bases outside the gene matches: 8. CDR3 length equals 14 residues.